Presented here are 13 T cell receptor beta chains from one specimen sequenced in a study of persistence of HIV-infected CD4 T cells. Anti-CD3/anti-CD28 beads served as a nonspecific positive control stimulus. Responding CD4+ T cells were sorted by upregulation of both CD40 ligand and CD69. These receptors lack a known antigen. Sequencing used immunoSEQ version 4 in survey mode. The assay was immunoSEQ multiplex PCR, and TCRdb's table has in-frame clones only and misses some. The table includes 35,000 to 40,000 clones, roughly 89% detected once. The sample was CD4+ T cells sorted from PBMCs after approximately 20-hour stimulation, taken from a patient who received antiretroviral therapy. The source is an adult man with HIV who was CMV-seropositive.

The chain joins TRBV3-1 (or the pseudogene TRBV3-2) to TRBJ2-5; D may be TRBD2 (6 bases). The CDR3 spans 13 residues. Germline CDR1 and CDR2: LGHDT and YNNKEL (reference sequence). V dropped 3 bases and J dropped 4 bases, with 9 bases sitting between them. CDR3 region: CASSQTSRETQYF. The CDR3 bases are TGTGCCAGCAGCCAGACTAGTCGAGAGACCCAGTACTTC.

This chain links TRBV2 with TRBJ1-5; 7 nucleotides line up with TRBD1. With 5 bases clipped from V and 2 bases from J, the junction kept 12 bases outside the gene matches. Germline CDR1 reads SNHLY; CDR2 reads FYNNEI. The CDR3 totals 17 residues. CDR3 residues: CASSWAGGYMGNQPQHF. The CDR3, as DNA: TGTGCCAGCAGTTGGGCAGGGGGGTATATGGGCAATCAGCCCCAGCATTTT.

The V and J genes are TRBV6-1 and TRBJ1-4, with no clear D. CDR1 MNHNS and CDR2 SASEGT come from the germline V gene. Trimming took off 5 bases at V and 7 bases at J, with 8 bases between the two ends. The CDR3 contains 12 residues. This chain's CDR3 is CASSRGREKLFF. The CDR3 DNA sequence: TGTGCCAGCAGTCGTGGACGTGAAAAACTGTTTTTT.

This CDR3 is CATSRGYEKLFF. The CDR3 DNA is TGTGCCACCAGCAGAGGTTATGAAAAACTGTTTTTT. The V and J genes are TRBV15 and TRBJ1-4; unclear D gene. Trimming cost V 1 base and J 6 bases, with 3 bases left between them. The CDR3 is 12 amino acids. The germline V gene encodes CDR1 LNHNV and CDR2 YYDKDF (reference sequence).

The rearrangement links TRBV6-5 to TRBJ1-1; maybe TRBD1 (5 bases). Trimming took off 6 bases at V and 3 bases at J, with 11 bases between the two ends. Germline V CDR1 and CDR2: MNHEY, SVGAGI. CDR3 length: 13 residues. CDR3 coding DNA: TGTGCCAGCAGCCGGGACGTGGACACTGAAGCTTTCTTT. It codes for CASSRDVDTEAFF.

This sequence joins TRBV10-3 and TRBJ1-1; no definite D call. In germline, CDR1 is ENHRY, CDR2 SYGVKD. Between the trimmed V and J ends, which lost 6 bases and 3 bases, there was a span of 11 bases. This CDR3 has 13 residues. In DNA form, the CDR3 reads TGTGCCATCAGGACGGCTGCAGACACTGAAGCTTTCTTT. This gives the protein CAIRTAADTEAFF.

The chain recombines TRBV5-1 with TRBJ2-1; TRBD2 aligns across 7 bases. The CDR3 consists of 14 residues. The trim removed 1 base at V and 7 bases at J, leaving 5 bases unmatched. Germline CDR1 and CDR2: SGHRS and YFSETQ. CDR3 amino acids: CASSLFWGGNEQFF. As DNA, the CDR3 is TGCGCCAGCAGCTTGTTTTGGGGAGGGAATGAGCAGTTCTTC.

The count of this clone is one. CDR3 bases: TGTGCCAGCAGTGAAAGGTGGCATCAGCCCCAGCATTTT. Amino acid sequence: CASSERWHQPQHF. The gene calls are TRBV6-1 and TRBJ1-5; D is undetermined. Trimming removed 2 bases from V and 5 bases from J, with 7 bases in between. The CDR3 runs to 13 residues. Per germline, CDR1 MNHNS and CDR2 SASEGT.

This chain uses TRBV7-2 with TRBJ1-2, with unresolved D. Trimming took off 5 bases at V and 4 bases at J, with 14 bases between the two ends. This CDR3 contains 14 residues. Germline V CDR1 and CDR2: SGHTA, FQGNSA. The CDR3 nucleotides read TGTGCCAGCAGCAACCCCGGAGAGGGCTATGGCTACACCTTC. It is translated as CASSNPGEGYGYTF.

The chain links TRBV5-1 to TRBJ1-1, with D possibly matching TRBD1 (5 bases). In germline, CDR1 is SGHRS, CDR2 YFSETQ. The CDR3 extends over 15 amino acids. V lost 0 bases and J 0 bases, leaving 9 bases between the germline ends. The CDR3 region has the DNA TGCGCCAGCAGCTTGGAACAGGTCCTGAACACTGAAGCTTTCTTT. Protein: CASSLEQVLNTEAFF. Full variable domain (outside the CDR3, taken from reference TRBV5-1 and TRBJ1-1): KAGVTQTPRYLIKTRGQQVTLSCSPISGHRSVSWYQQTPGQGLQFLFEYFSETQRNKGNFPGRFSGRQFSNSRSEMNVSTLELGDSALYLCASSLEQVLNTEAFFGQGTRLTVV.

This sequence joins TRBV19 and TRBJ1-1; a weak D match, TRBD1 (5 bases). The V end lost 8 bases, the J end lost 0 bases, and 13 bases lay between the germline ends. This CDR3 contains 14 residues. Germline CDR1 LNHDA, CDR2 SQIVND (reference sequence). CDR3 protein: CASGAPLMNTEAFF. The CDR3 DNA reads TGTGCCAGTGGGGCTCCTCTGATGAACACTGAAGCTTTCTTT.

This CDR3 reads CASWGQLLSGNTIYF. The CDR3 region has the DNA TGTGCCAGCTGGGGGCAGCTACTATCTGGAAACACCATATATTTT. The chain carries TRBV19 and TRBJ1-3; tentative D call: TRBD1 (6 bases). Trimming cost V 9 bases and J 1 base, with 16 bases left between them. The CDR3 has 15 residues. Germline V gene data show CDR1 as LNHDA and CDR2 as SQIVND (reference sequence).

This chain connects TRBV19 to TRBJ1-1; TRBD1 matches 7 bases. The germline V gene has CDR1 LNHDA and CDR2 SQIVND (reference sequence). V was pared by 8 bases and J by 6 bases, with 6 bases of the junction left unmatched. The CDR3 covers 12 residues. CDR3 nucleotides: TGTGCCAGTGCCCACAGGGGCGCTGAAGCTTTCTTT. It encodes CASAHRGAEAFF.